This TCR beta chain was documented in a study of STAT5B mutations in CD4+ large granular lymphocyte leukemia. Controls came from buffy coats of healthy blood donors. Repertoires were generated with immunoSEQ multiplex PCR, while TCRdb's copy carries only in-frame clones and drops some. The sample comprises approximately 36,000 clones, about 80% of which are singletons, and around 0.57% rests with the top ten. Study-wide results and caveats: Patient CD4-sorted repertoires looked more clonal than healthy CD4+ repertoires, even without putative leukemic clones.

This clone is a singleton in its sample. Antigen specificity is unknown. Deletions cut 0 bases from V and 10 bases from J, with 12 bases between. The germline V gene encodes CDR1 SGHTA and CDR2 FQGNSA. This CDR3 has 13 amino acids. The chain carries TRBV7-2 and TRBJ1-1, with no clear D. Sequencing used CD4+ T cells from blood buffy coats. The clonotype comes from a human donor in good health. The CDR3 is CASSLAMAQGAFF. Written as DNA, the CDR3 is TGTGCCAGCAGCTTAGCCATGGCCCAAGGAGCTTTCTTT.